Listed below are T cell receptor beta chains from one sample, sequenced in a study of blood T cell repertoires in COVID-19. The method was immunoSEQ multiplex PCR; TCRdb's version includes in-frame clones alone and lacks a portion of them. This table has roughly 140,000 clones, 88% appearing once. Sequenced sample: peripheral blood. All receptors come from a woman aged 45-65 years with acute or convalescent COVID-19. Each CDR3 is given with its conserved first and last residue.

len: 16
v_gene: TRBV11-2
j_gene: TRBJ2-1
CDR3aa: CASSPLSGRVVFGQFF

len: 12
v_gene: TRBV19
j_gene: TRBJ1-3
CDR3aa: CASTMSGNTIYF

len: 16
v_gene: TRBV2
j_gene: TRBJ2-1
CDR3aa: CASSEAQTSGYNEQFF

len: 15
v_gene: TRBV6-5
j_gene: TRBJ2-1
CDR3aa: CASSSLTGDHNEQFF

len: 17
v_gene: TRBV5-6
j_gene: TRBJ2-7
CDR3aa: CASSLAKTSTGPHEQYF

len: 16
v_gene: TRBV27
j_gene: TRBJ2-1
CDR3aa: CASSLNDRVAANEQFF

len: 13
v_gene: TRBV3-1/TRBV3-2
j_gene: TRBJ2-5
CDR3aa: CASRQGGGETQYF

len: 14
v_gene: TRBV29-1
j_gene: TRBJ2-3
CDR3aa: CSVESLAGPDTQYF

len: 15
v_gene: TRBV6-1
j_gene: TRBJ2-2
CDR3aa: CASSEAPGYTGELFF

len: 15
v_gene: TRBV2
j_gene: TRBJ1-5
CDR3aa: CASKGQQYSNQPQHF

len: 14
v_gene: TRBV9
j_gene: TRBJ2-3
CDR3aa: CASSPTGSADTQYF

len: 16
v_gene: TRBV18
j_gene: TRBJ1-1
CDR3aa: CASSPRTGPGVAEAFF

len: 15
v_gene: TRBV5-1
j_gene: TRBJ2-4
CDR3aa: CASSLRGIQGYIQYF

len: 14
v_gene: TRBV19
j_gene: TRBJ2-4
CDR3aa: CASRPGTGLNIQYF

len: 18
v_gene: TRBV27
j_gene: TRBJ2-2
CDR3aa: CASSRGLAGLLNTGELFF

len: 16
v_gene: TRBV7-9
j_gene: TRBJ2-2
CDR3aa: CASSPGSGVNTGELFF

len: 16
v_gene: TRBV7-8
j_gene: TRBJ1-5
CDR3aa: CASSSMQGWSNQPQHF

len: 16
v_gene: TRBV5-1
j_gene: TRBJ2-2
CDR3aa: CASSFPGTEDTGELFF

len: 13
v_gene: TRBV11-3
j_gene: TRBJ1-1
CDR3aa: CASSLGQGTEAFF

len: 16
v_gene: TRBV7-3
j_gene: TRBJ2-2
CDR3aa: CASRTGTGGSGEELFF

len: 15
v_gene: TRBV5-6
j_gene: TRBJ1-6
CDR3aa: CASSLPGQGYSPLHF

len: 15
v_gene: TRBV2
j_gene: TRBJ2-3
CDR3aa: CASSWTSGGTDTQYF

len: 13
v_gene: TRBV27
j_gene: TRBJ1-4
CDR3aa: CASSWGQNEKLFF

len: 16
v_gene: TRBV27
j_gene: TRBJ2-1
CDR3aa: CASSSAGTSGGGEQFF

len: 15
v_gene: TRBV2
j_gene: TRBJ1-5
CDR3aa: CASTDEGLSNQPQHF

len: 15
v_gene: TRBV11-2
j_gene: TRBJ1-2
CDR3aa: CASSLDLGFRGDYTF

len: 17
v_gene: TRBV5-6
j_gene: TRBJ1-4
CDR3aa: CASSSGTEQQALEKLFF

len: 16
v_gene: TRBV18
j_gene: TRBJ1-3
CDR3aa: CASSPQQGPSGNTIYF

len: 17
v_gene: TRBV6-1
j_gene: TRBJ2-6
CDR3aa: CASSGGLAGLGANVLTF

len: 14
v_gene: TRBV7-2
j_gene: TRBJ2-1
CDR3aa: CASSPRARAGEQFF

len: 14
v_gene: TRBV6-1
j_gene: TRBJ2-7
CDR3aa: CASSEYRGQSEQYF

len: 18
v_gene: TRBV6-6
j_gene: TRBJ2-5
CDR3aa: CASSRGQGATPSQETQYF

len: 14
v_gene: TRBV5-8
j_gene: TRBJ2-3
CDR3aa: CASSWARGLYTQYF

len: 17
v_gene: TRBV7-9
j_gene: TRBJ2-2
CDR3aa: CASSPPTSGRETGELFF

len: 13
v_gene: TRBV28
j_gene: TRBJ2-7
CDR3aa: CASSLPDREEQYF

len: 14
v_gene: TRBV4-1
j_gene: TRBJ2-7
CDR3aa: CASSQDSLSYEQYF

len: 18
v_gene: TRBV3-1/TRBV3-2
j_gene: TRBJ2-5
CDR3aa: CASSHPLGLAGGPETQYF

len: 14
v_gene: TRBV11-2
j_gene: TRBJ2-5
CDR3aa: CASSLDRPQETQYF

len: 14
v_gene: TRBV5-1
j_gene: TRBJ1-4
CDR3aa: CASHQGTTNEKLFF

len: 15
v_gene: TRBV7-9
j_gene: TRBJ2-3
CDR3aa: CASSTSGRSTDTQYF

len: 15
v_gene: TRBV9
j_gene: TRBJ1-4
CDR3aa: CASSARAAGYEKLFF

len: 15
v_gene: TRBV9
j_gene: TRBJ1-2
CDR3aa: CASSIRDRVLLGYTF

len: 15
v_gene: TRBV14
j_gene: TRBJ1-6
CDR3aa: CASSQAGTGFSPLHF

len: 14
v_gene: TRBV27
j_gene: TRBJ2-2
CDR3aa: CASSFGRGVGKLFF

len: 15
v_gene: TRBV4-1
j_gene: TRBJ1-3
CDR3aa: CASSQEGRVGNTIYF

len: 14
v_gene: TRBV5-1
j_gene: TRBJ1-3
CDR3aa: CASSLERGGNTIYF

len: 15
v_gene: TRBV9
j_gene: TRBJ1-5
CDR3aa: CASSVSGASNQPQHF

len: 16
v_gene: TRBV2
j_gene: TRBJ1-5
CDR3aa: CASSDRLYYSNQPQHF

len: 16
v_gene: TRBV10-3
j_gene: TRBJ1-2
CDR3aa: CAITHDMPRSGYGYTF